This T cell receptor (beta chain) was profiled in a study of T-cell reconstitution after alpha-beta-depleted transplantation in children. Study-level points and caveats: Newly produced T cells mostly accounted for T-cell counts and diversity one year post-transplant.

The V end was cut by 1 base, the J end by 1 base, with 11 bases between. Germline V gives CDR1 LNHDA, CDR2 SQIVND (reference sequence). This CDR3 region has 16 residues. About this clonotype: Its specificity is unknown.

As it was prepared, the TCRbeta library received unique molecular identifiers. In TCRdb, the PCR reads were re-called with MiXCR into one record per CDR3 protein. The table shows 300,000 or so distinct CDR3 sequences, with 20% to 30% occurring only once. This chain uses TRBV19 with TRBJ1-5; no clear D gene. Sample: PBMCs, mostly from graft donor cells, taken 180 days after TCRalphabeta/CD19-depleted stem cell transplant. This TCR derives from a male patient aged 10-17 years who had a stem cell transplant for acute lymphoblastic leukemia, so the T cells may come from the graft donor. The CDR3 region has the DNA TGTGCCAGTAGTATAGTAGGTGGCGGGAGCAATCAGCCCCAGCATTTT. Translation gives CASSIVGGGSNQPQHF.